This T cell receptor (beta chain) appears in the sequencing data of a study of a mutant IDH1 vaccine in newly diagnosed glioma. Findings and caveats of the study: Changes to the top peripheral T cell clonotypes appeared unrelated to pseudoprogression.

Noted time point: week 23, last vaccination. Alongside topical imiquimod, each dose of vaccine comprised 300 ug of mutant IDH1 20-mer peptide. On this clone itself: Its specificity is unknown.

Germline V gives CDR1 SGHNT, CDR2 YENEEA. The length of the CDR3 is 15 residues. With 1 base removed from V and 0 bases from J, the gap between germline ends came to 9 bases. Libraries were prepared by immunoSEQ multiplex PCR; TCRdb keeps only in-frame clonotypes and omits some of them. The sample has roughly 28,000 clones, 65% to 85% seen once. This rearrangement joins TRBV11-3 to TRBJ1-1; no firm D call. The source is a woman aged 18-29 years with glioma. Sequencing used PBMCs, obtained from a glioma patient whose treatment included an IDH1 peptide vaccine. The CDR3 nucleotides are TGTGCCAGCAGCTTAGCTACGAGGTTGAACACTGAAGCTTTCTTT. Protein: CASSLATRLNTEAFF.